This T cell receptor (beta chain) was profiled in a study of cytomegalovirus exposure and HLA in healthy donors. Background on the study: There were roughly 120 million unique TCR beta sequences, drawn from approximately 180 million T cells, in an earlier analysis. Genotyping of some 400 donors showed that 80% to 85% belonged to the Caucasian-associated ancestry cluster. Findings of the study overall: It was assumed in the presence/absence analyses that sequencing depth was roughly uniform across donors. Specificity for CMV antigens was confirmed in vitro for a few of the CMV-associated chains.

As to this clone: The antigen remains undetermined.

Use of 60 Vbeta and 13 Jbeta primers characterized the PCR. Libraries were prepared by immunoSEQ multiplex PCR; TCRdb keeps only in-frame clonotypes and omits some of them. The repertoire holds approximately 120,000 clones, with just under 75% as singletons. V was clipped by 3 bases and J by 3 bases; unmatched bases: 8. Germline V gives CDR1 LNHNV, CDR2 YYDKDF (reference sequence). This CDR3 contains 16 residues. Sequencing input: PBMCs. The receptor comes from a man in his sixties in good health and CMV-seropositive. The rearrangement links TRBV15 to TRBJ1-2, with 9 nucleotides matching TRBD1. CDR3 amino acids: CATSRNRDRDHYGYTF. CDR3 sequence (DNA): TGTGCCACCAGCAGGAACCGGGACAGGGATCACTATGGCTACACCTTC.